What follows are 7 T cell receptor beta chains derived from one specimen sequenced in a study of blood T cells in healthy people across ages. Alongside a J-beta primer mix, a sample-barcoded 5' primer served in a second PCR lasting about 6 to 12 cycles. TCRdb analysed the 5' RACE reads with MiXCR anew, one entry per CDR3 protein. This sample yields roughly 2 million distinct CDR3 sequences, of which less than 50% are seen a single time; about 2.1% belongs to the top ten. The material sequenced was blood. The receptors shown here come from a woman in her thirties or forties in good health.

The chain uses TRBV20-1 and TRBJ2-5; D is unresolved. V lost 6 bases and J 1 base, leaving 9 bases between the germline ends. The CDR3 has 12 amino acids. Germline CDR1 DFQATT, CDR2 SNEGSKA (reference sequence). The CDR3 region has the DNA TGCAGTGCCCCCCGGCTCCAAGAGACCCAGTACTTC. Translation: CSAPRLQETQYF.

This clonotype was counted a few times. The J gene is TRBJ2-7, the V gene TRBV20-1, with no clear D. TRBJ2-5 matches the DNA end more closely, so the J call is doubtful. The V gene's germline CDR1 is DFQATT and CDR2 SNEGSKA (reference sequence). The CDR3 totals 13 residues. CDR3 sequence: CSARVAPAETQYF. The CDR3 DNA sequence: TGCAGTGCTAGAGTGGCCCCCGCGGAGACCCAGTACTTC.

The rearrangement links TRBV11-2 to TRBJ2-3, with TRBD1 matching over 8 bases. The ends lost 5 bases at V and 4 bases at J; junction bases unmatched: 11. The CDR3 is 16 residues long. Germline loops: CDR1 SGHAT, CDR2 FQNNGV. CDR3 nucleotides: TGTGCCAGCAGCACCGGACAGGGCGGGTGGGCAGATACGCAGTATTTT. This translates into CASSTGQGGWADTQYF.

For the CDR3, the DNA is TGTGCCAGCAGCGCACCGGGGGGTAATGAGCAGTTCTTC. It yields the protein CASSAPGGNEQFF. The gene calls are TRBV9 and TRBJ2-1; 7 nucleotides match TRBD2. The CDR3 covers 13 residues. The germline CDR1 and CDR2 sequences are SGDLS and YYNGEE. The V gene end was trimmed by 3 bases and the J gene end by 7 bases; junction bases not matched to a gene: 4.

This clonotype has only one observation. This chain connects TRBV27 to TRBJ1-2; no definite D call. The V end was cut by 4 bases, the J end by 3 bases, with 21 bases between. The CDR3 covers 17 residues. CDR1 is MNHEY, CDR2 SMNVEV, per germline (reference sequence). CDR3: CASSSAPGLFPYYGYTF. CDR3 DNA sequence: TGTGCCAGCAGTTCCGCCCCCGGACTCTTCCCCTACTATGGCTACACCTTC.

The V call is TRBV18, the J call TRBJ2-7; 7 nucleotides match TRBD1. Trimming removed 3 bases from V and 0 bases from J; junction bases left unmatched: 8. The CDR3 runs 16 residues. CDR1 KGHSH and CDR2 LQKENI come from the germline V gene. CDR3 DNA sequence: TGTGCCAGCTCACCGGTCCCGACAGGGAGCTCCTACGAGCAGTACTTC. Amino acids: CASSPVPTGSSYEQYF. The whole variable domain, remainder taken from reference TRBV18 and TRBJ2-7, is NAGVMQNPRHLVRRRGQEARLRCSPMKGHSHVYWYRQLPEEGLKFMVYLQKENIIDESGMPKERFSAEFPKEGPSILRIQQVVRGDSAAYFCASSPVPTGSSYEQYFGPGTRLTVT.

This sequence joins TRBV28 and TRBJ2-1; the D call may be TRBD1 or TRBD2 (5 bases each). The germline gives CDR1 MDHEN, CDR2 SYDVKM. Trimming took off 7 bases at V and 6 bases at J, with 19 bases between the two ends. The CDR3 consists of 15 residues. The CDR3 DNA reads as TGTGCCAGCACCCTCTTCGGGTCGGGGACCAATGAGCAGTTCTTC. Translation gives CASTLFGSGTNEQFF. Full variable domain (rest looked up from reference TRBV28 and TRBJ2-1): DVKVTQSSRYLVKRTGEKVFLECVQDMDHENMFWYRQDPGLGLRLIYFSYDVKMKEKGDIPEGYSVSREKKERFSLILESASTNQTSMYLCASTLFGSGTNEQFFGPGTRLTVL.